This T cell receptor beta chain is from a study of blood T cell repertoires in COVID-19 (dated by TCRdb to 2018 to 2021). Turning to the overall study: The collaborator samples originated in the United States, Italy and Spain and spanned the acute and convalescent phases of COVID-19. The prospective study material was composed of cDNA or gDNA derived from T cells, B-cell-depleted T cells, or PBMCs. Subjects who had been exposed to COVID-19, were actively infected with it, or had recovered from it provided the deeply sampled blood TCRbeta repertoires that made up the dataset. A freely available public database, intended as a resource for researchers studying the immune response to SARS-CoV-2, is where the repertoires were released. Samples were obtained from the ongoing ImmuneRACE study (first 160 participants) and from 950 to 1,500 subjects provided by 6 global collaborators. The sample metadata nearly always contained a de-identified subject ID, COVID-19 status, age in years and sex. HLA class I and class II types, where available, came from metadata supplied by the sample provider rather than from assay-based typing.

A note on this clone: Its antigen remains unidentified. Base qualities are missing; no much larger clone stands one base away.

On the study overall, not on this receptor specifically: Clinical and demographic metadata were provided uncurated, with the amount varying by source and participant.

Collaborating institutions collected whole blood in K2EDTA tubes following their own protocols. For TCRbeta analysis, collaborators shipped samples in one of three forms: frozen whole blood, isolated PBMCs, or DNA extracted from either of those sample types. Taken from cysteine to phenylalanine, the CDR3 has 16 residues. Only the CDR3 region is kept as DNA, spanning 48 bases read in frame from base 1. V lost 1 base and J lost 3 bases, and the count of bases not matched to a germline gene is 5. For CDR1 and CDR2, the germline V gene (reference sequence) lists LNHNV and YYDKDF. The immunoSEQ Assay, a bias-controlled multiplex PCR, was used to amplify TCRbeta CDR3 regions from genomic DNA. Processing in the source paper ran as follows. The number of nucleated cells in each sample was estimated by amplification of reference gene primers within the assay. Sequence reads were collapsed and filtered to measure the absolute abundance of every unique TCRbeta CDR3 rearrangement. For each sample, productive Simpson clonality was calculated as the square root of Simpson's diversity index over productive rearrangements. Imported from immuneACCESS, the table was reduced by TCRdb to in-frame sequences with V and J called. These copies leave out some clones; in studies compared against another copy, an unresolved V gene accounts for under half, and the cause of the remainder is not known. The DNA was the basis for D and trimming; V, J and clone size are from that table. The sample contains about 84,000 clones, approximately 81% of them found a single time. Of the sample, roughly 15% falls within the top ten clones.

The specimen sequenced was peripheral blood. This TCR was sampled from a woman aged 80 or over with acute or convalescent COVID-19. The chain is assembled from TRBV15 and TRBJ2-5, and 10 bases in between align with TRBD2. The sequenced DNA is TGTGCCACCAGCAGAGCTTTTCTAGCGGGGGAAGAGACCCAGTACTTC. This codes for CATSRAFLAGEETQYF.